The sequence of this TCR beta chain was determined in a study of CD8+ T cells in alopecia areata. As for this clone: No antigen is known for it.

Investigators isolated RNA and reverse transcribed it into cDNA to act as the sequencing template. Assay: immunoSEQ multiplex PCR; the TCRdb copy retains only in-frame clones and omits some. The table records about 150,000 clones, about 53% of them present only once. Patients with alopecia areata provided lesional scalp punch biopsies as well as peripheral blood. Study observations and caveats: In scalp samples, resident alphabeta T cells of normal skin are also sequenced.

The CDR3 has 15 amino acids. Germline V gene lookup returns CDR1 SNHLY and CDR2 FYNNEI. The junction had 6 bases not matched to a gene; V was cut back by 5 bases and J by 2 bases. The J gene is TRBJ1-2, the V gene TRBV2; 9 bases are shared with TRBD1. This TCR came from a human donor with alopecia areata. This material consisted of CD8+ T cells sorted from blood, taken at week 0. The CDR3 sequence is CASSTGTGINYGYTF. CDR3 DNA: TGTGCCAGCAGTACCGGGACAGGGATAAACTATGGCTACACCTTC.